Included here is one T cell receptor (beta chain) sequence, with context. The antigen is undetermined. This CDR3 is built from 15 residues. Trimming took off 2 bases at V and 4 bases at J, with 15 bases between the two ends. CDR1 SGHTA and CDR2 FQGNSA come from the germline V gene. Using immunoSEQ multiplex PCR, the repertoire was profiled, and TCRdb retains in-frame clones only, with some absent. The sample lists around 60,000 clones, roughly 84% occurring once. This sample is drawn from a study of OX40 agonist ivuxolimab in advanced cancers. For the study at large: The dose of intravenous ivuxolimab that patients received every 2 weeks ranged from 0.01 to 10 mg/kg. Roughly two fifths of patients had received prior checkpoint inhibitor therapy.

Study observations and caveats: Among the nonresponders, some also had low normalized T-cell clonal expansion.

The J gene is TRBJ2-7, the V gene TRBV7-2; D possibly corresponds to TRBD2 (7 bases). This TCR came from an adult with an advanced solid tumor such as melanoma, head and neck, liver or kidney cancer. The specimen was CD4+ or CD8+ T cells sorted from blood, collected in a trial of the OX40 agonist ivuxolimab. The CDR3 DNA sequence: TGTGCCAGCAGCTTAACCCGAGGGGGGGAATACGAGCAGTACTTC. Its translation is CASSLTRGGEYEQYF. Together with reference TRBV7-2 and TRBJ2-7, the CDR3 gives the full variable domain: GAGVSQSPSNKVTEKGKDVELRCDPISGHTALYWYRQSLGQGLEFLIYFQGNSAPDKSGLPSDRFSAERTGGSVSTLTIQRTQQEDSAVYLCASSLTRGGEYEQYFGPGTRLTVT.